The 28 T cell receptor beta chains below come from one sample, sequenced in a study of long-term antiretroviral therapy in people with HIV. Investigators performed immunoSEQ version v3.0 at survey level. Clones were read by immunoSEQ multiplex PCR, and TCRdb kept only the in-frame ones, dropping some. The sample carries 29,000 or so clones, approximately 95% recorded once. Here the sequenced sample was unsorted PBMCs, taken 5.3 years after starting antiretroviral therapy. All receptors derive from a man aged 30 to 45 with HIV.

The chain has TRBV15 and TRBJ2-2; D may be TRBD1 (7 bases). The CDR3 has 20 amino acids. CDR1 and CDR2 (germline): LNHNV, YYDKDF (reference sequence). V lost 0 bases and J 3 bases, leaving 23 bases between the germline ends. The CDR3 nucleotides read TGTGCCACCAGCAGAGATATCAGGGGGGTCCGTTGGGAGGACACCGGGGAGCTGTTTTTT. Encoded protein: CATSRDIRGVRWEDTGELFF.

The chain joins TRBV13 to TRBJ1-1; TRBD1 aligns across 8 bases. CDR3 length: 13 amino acids. Germline V CDR1 and CDR2: PRHDT, FYEKMQ (reference sequence). The V segment lost 5 bases and the J segment 4 bases; nucleotides outside the gene matches: 3. In DNA form, the CDR3 reads TGTGCCAGCAGCATCAGGGGGCCCACTGAAGCTTTCTTT. It yields the protein CASSIRGPTEAFF.

J is TRBJ2-3 and V is TRBV13; 10 bases are shared with TRBD2. Looked up from germline, CDR1 is PRHDT and CDR2 is FYEKMQ (reference sequence). V shed 5 bases, J shed 2 bases, and the junction held 7 bases outside the gene matches. The CDR3 is 16 amino acids. CDR3 coding DNA: TGTGCCAGCAGCCAGAAGCGGGGGGGCTTCACAGATACGCAGTATTTT. Encoded protein: CASSQKRGGFTDTQYF.

The rearrangement uses TRBV19 and TRBJ2-1; 9 positions match TRBD2. The CDR3 extends over 15 amino acids. Trimming removed 1 base from V and 9 bases from J; junction bases left unmatched: 7. Germline V gene data show CDR1 as LNHDA and CDR2 as SQIVND (reference sequence). The CDR3 region is CASSIVGGGASEQFF. DNA for the CDR3: TGTGCCAGTAGTATAGTTGGCGGGGGGGCCAGTGAGCAGTTCTTC.

The V gene is TRBV4-2, the J gene TRBJ1-2, with D unresolved. Germline lookup yields CDR1 LGHNA and CDR2 YNFKEQ. The germline V and J ends were trimmed by 1 base and 4 bases, with 4 bases remaining between them. This CDR3 has 12 amino acids. The CDR3 region has the DNA TGTGCCAGCAGCCAAGCAGGCTATGGCTACACCTTC. The encoded protein is CASSQAGYGYTF.

This chain links TRBV6-1 with TRBJ2-1; 11 nucleotides line up with TRBD1. V trimming: 5 bases; J trimming: 6 bases; junction bases outside the gene matches: 3. The CDR3 runs 14 residues. Germline CDR1 and CDR2: MNHNS and SASEGT. CDR3 DNA: TGTGCCAGCAGTCCTGGGACAGGGGGCAATGAGCAGTTCTTC. Amino acids: CASSPGTGGNEQFF.

The chain recombines TRBV9 with TRBJ2-3; no clear D. The CDR3 is 13 residues long. CDR1 and CDR2 (germline): SGDLS, YYNGEE. Deletions cut 1 base from V and 5 bases from J, with 8 bases between. The CDR3: CASSVRSGDTQYF. The CDR3 nucleotides are TGTGCCAGCAGCGTACGCTCGGGAGATACGCAGTATTTT.

The rearrangement links TRBV5-8 to TRBJ2-5, with 11 bases identical to TRBD1. The CDR3 covers 15 residues. J was trimmed by 4 bases and V by 3 bases; bases with no gene match: 5. The germline CDR1 and CDR2 sequences are SGHTS and YDEGEE. CDR3 nucleotide sequence: TGTGCCAGCAGCTCCGGACAGGGGGCTTCAGAGACCCAGTACTTC. Protein: CASSSGQGASETQYF.

The V and J genes are TRBV5-1 and TRBJ2-7, with 12 bases fitting TRBD1. Germline V gives CDR1 SGHRS, CDR2 YFSETQ. The CDR3 extends over 15 amino acids. After removal of 1 base from V and 7 bases from J, the junction contained 6 bases not matched to a gene. The CDR3 DNA is TGCGCCAGCAGCTTGACCGGGACAGGGGGCGAAGAGCAGTACTTC. Amino acid sequence: CASSLTGTGGEEQYF.

The rearrangement uses TRBV7-6 and TRBJ2-2, with TRBD2 matching 8 bases. The CDR3 extends over 17 amino acids. With 5 bases clipped from V and 6 bases from J, the junction kept 14 bases outside the gene matches. Germline V gene lookup returns CDR1 SGHVS and CDR2 FNYEAQ. CDR3 sequence: CASSPIGGGLRSGELFF. The CDR3 DNA reads as TGTGCCAGCAGCCCCATCGGGGGGGGCCTTCGTTCCGGGGAGCTGTTTTTT.

This clone came up once. At one boundary the junction diverges from the germline segment, which might be a read error. The chain combines TRBV10-2 with TRBJ2-3; TRBD2 is a possible D gene (5 bases). The CDR3 loop spans 11 amino acids. Per germline, CDR1 WSHSY and CDR2 SAAADI. Written as DNA, the CDR3 is TGCGCCAGCACTGAGGGCACGACGCAGTATTTT. It is translated as CASTEGTTQYF.

This clone was detected a few times. CDR3 nucleotide sequence: TGTGCCAGCTCACGAGACACCCGCTCCTACGAGCAGTACTTC. This translates into CASSRDTRSYEQYF. The V and J genes are TRBV18 and TRBJ2-7; unclear D gene. The V end was cut by 4 bases, the J end by 0 bases, with 10 bases between. Germline values: CDR1 KGHSH, CDR2 LQKENI. The CDR3 spans 14 residues.

J is TRBJ1-2 and V is TRBV4-2; no firm D call. The length of the CDR3 is 19 residues. Germline V gene lookup returns CDR1 LGHNA and CDR2 YNFKEQ. Trimming cost V 0 bases and J 3 bases, with 23 bases left between them. DNA for the CDR3: TGTGCCAGCAGCCAAGATTTTTCATGGCATTGCTTTTTTGACTATGGCTACACCTTC. It codes for CASSQDFSWHCFFDYGYTF.

V usage is TRBV5-1 and J usage is TRBJ2-7; D might be TRBD1 (6 bases). The germline V gene encodes CDR1 SGHRS and CDR2 YFSETQ. CDR3 length equals 16 residues. The V end was cut by 0 bases, the J end by 0 bases, with 13 bases between. This CDR3 is CASSLGVTGLSYEQYF. The CDR3 nucleotides read TGCGCCAGCAGCTTGGGGGTGACAGGCCTCTCCTACGAGCAGTACTTC.

The chain couples TRBV27 to TRBJ2-2; unclear D gene. The CDR3 totals 13 residues. CDR1 and CDR2 (germline): MNHEY, SMNVEV (reference sequence). Between the trimmed V and J ends, which lost 1 base and 5 bases, there was a span of 5 bases. CDR3 residues: CASSLYLTGELFF. The CDR3 nucleotides are TGTGCCAGCAGTTTATATTTAACCGGGGAGCTGTTTTTT.

In DNA, the CDR3 is TGTGCCAGCAGCCCGGAGGGGGTGGTGAACTATGGCTACACCTTC. Protein: CASSPEGVVNYGYTF. The genes are TRBV7-9 and TRBJ1-2; D may be TRBD1 (6 bases). Germline assignment: CDR1 SEHNR and CDR2 FQNEAQ (reference sequence). V shed 5 bases and J shed 2 bases, with 15 bases lying between them. The CDR3 consists of 15 residues.

This chain uses TRBV5-1 with TRBJ2-7, with 8 bases fitting TRBD1. The CDR3 consists of 14 residues. Germline V gene lookup returns CDR1 SGHRS and CDR2 YFSETQ. Unmatched junction bases numbered 8, after V lost 4 bases and J lost 5 bases. CDR3 amino acids: CASSRADRAHEQYF. The CDR3 DNA reads as TGCGCCAGCAGCCGCGCGGACAGGGCCCACGAGCAGTACTTC.

This rearrangement joins TRBV5-1 to TRBJ2-7; no definite D call. Germline V gene lookup returns CDR1 SGHRS and CDR2 YFSETQ. The ends were cut back, 3 bases at V and 0 bases at J, with 7 bases in the middle. The CDR3 runs 13 residues. The CDR3 DNA sequence: TGCGCCAGCAGCTGGGTGAGCTCCTACGAGCAGTACTTC. This encodes CASSWVSSYEQYF.

V usage is TRBV6-5 and J usage is TRBJ1-1; D gene uncertain. The germline gives CDR1 MNHEY, CDR2 SVGAGI. The CDR3 covers 13 residues. Trimming removed 5 bases at V and 0 bases at J, with 7 bases between. For the CDR3, the DNA is TGTGCCAGCAGTCTAATCATGAACACTGAAGCTTTCTTT. Its protein product is CASSLIMNTEAFF.

The gene calls are TRBV5-1 and TRBJ2-5; 14 bases agree with TRBD2. CDR1 is SGHRS, CDR2 YFSETQ, per germline. The CDR3 length is 16 residues. With V trimmed by 4 bases and J by 2 bases, 4 bases remained unmatched. The CDR3 sequence: CASSGGLAGVQETQYF. Written as DNA, the CDR3 is TGCGCCAGCAGCGGGGGACTAGCGGGGGTACAAGAGACCCAGTACTTC.

This chain joins TRBV11-2 and TRBJ2-7, with 7 bases matching TRBD1. The V gene end was trimmed by 6 bases and the J gene end by 3 bases; junction bases not matched to a gene: 8. The CDR3 loop spans 14 amino acids. Germline assignment: CDR1 SGHAT and CDR2 FQNNGV. The DNA of the CDR3 is TGTGCCAGCAGAAGGGACAGAGCGGTCTACGAGCAGTACTTC. This codes for CASRRDRAVYEQYF.

This clone was detected once. The gene calls are TRBV6-5 and TRBJ1-2; D gene uncertain. The V end was cut by 5 bases, the J end by 1 base, with 8 bases between. The germline CDR1 and CDR2 sequences are MNHEY and SVGAGI. This CDR3 comprises 13 residues. The CDR3 protein is CASSTDYNYGYTF. The CDR3 DNA follows: TGTGCCAGCAGTACGGACTATAACTATGGCTACACCTTC.

The rearrangement uses TRBV9 and TRBJ2-7; D unclear. CDR1 and CDR2 from the germline V gene are SGDLS and YYNGEE. The CDR3 sequence is 14 residues long. Trimming took off 0 bases at V and 2 bases at J, with 9 bases between the two ends. The CDR3 sequence is CASSVEVGPYEQYF. Written as DNA, the CDR3 is TGTGCCAGCAGCGTAGAGGTGGGTCCCTACGAGCAGTACTTC.

This chain uses TRBV9 with TRBJ1-1, with TRBD1 matching over 7 bases. The CDR3 totals 16 residues. The germline CDR1 and CDR2 sequences are SGDLS and YYNGEE. The V and J ends lost 7 bases and 9 bases, in that order; junction bases with no gene match: 21. The CDR3 DNA reads as TGTGCCAGCTCCGTAGGCAGAAGGGGGCTACAGGGAAAAGCTTTCTTT. This encodes CASSVGRRGLQGKAFF.

V gene TRBV6-5 combines with J gene TRBJ2-1, with 7 bases that match TRBD2. Germline CDR1 is MNHEY and CDR2 is SVGAGI. The CDR3 has 15 residues. Trimming took 5 bases from V and 7 from J; bases not matched to a gene: 11. The CDR3 loop is CASSTGLTTFNEQFF. CDR3 in DNA: TGTGCCAGCAGTACGGGACTAACTACTTTTAATGAGCAGTTCTTC.

This chain links TRBV2 with TRBJ2-5; 7 bases map to TRBD2. Per germline, CDR1 SNHLY and CDR2 FYNNEI. CDR3 length equals 16 residues. After removal of 3 bases from V and 7 bases from J, the junction contained 14 bases not matched to a gene. In nucleotides, the CDR3 is TGTGCCAGCAGTGAGACTAGAGCGGGGCCGGAGGGGACCCAGTACTTC. This encodes CASSETRAGPEGTQYF.

The genes are TRBV5-1 and TRBJ2-1, with D uncertain. Trimming pared 3 bases from V and 2 bases from J, leaving 9 bases between. The CDR3 is 14 residues long. CDR1 is SGHRS and CDR2 is YFSETQ in the germline V gene. The CDR3: CASSSSGTYNEQFF. CDR3 nucleotides: TGCGCCAGCAGCTCTTCAGGAACCTACAATGAGCAGTTCTTC.

The CDR3 is CATSSTGDEQYF. CDR3 nucleotide sequence: TGTGCCACCAGCTCAACGGGGGACGAGCAGTACTTC. The rearrangement links TRBV15 to TRBJ2-7; D is perhaps TRBD2 (6 bases). The ends were cut back, 5 bases at V and 5 bases at J, with 10 bases in the middle. The CDR3 length is 12 residues. Germline CDR1 reads LNHNV; CDR2 reads YYDKDF (reference sequence).